A selection of T cell receptor beta chains follows, all from one sample in a study of shared clonotypes between healthy human individuals. Data came from immunoSEQ multiplex PCR; TCRdb stores just in-frame clones and leaves some out. The sample yields approximately 650,000 clones, about 95% seen once. Sequencing was carried out using naive CD8+ T cells sorted from blood. These receptors were obtained from a young woman in good health. Both conserved end residues are part of each CDR3. The D gene is left open where the match is weak. A clone size is listed for some rows: how often the clone was seen (once, few, many), or a class if it is expanded.

len: 15; d_gene: NA; j_gene: TRBJ1-4; v_gene: TRBV7-6; abundance: NA; CDR3nt: TGTGCCAGCAGCTTGCAAGTGAGAACTAATGAAAAACTGTTTTTT; CDR3aa: CASSLQVRTNEKLFF
len: 17; d_gene: TRBD1; j_gene: TRBJ1-1; v_gene: TRBV9; abundance: NA; CDR3nt: TGTGCCAGCAGCTCGAAGACAGGGATGTTGATGGACACTGAAGCTTTCTTT; CDR3aa: CASSSKTGMLMDTEAFF
len: 11; d_gene: NA; j_gene: TRBJ1-2; v_gene: TRBV9; abundance: NA; CDR3nt: TGTGCCAGCAGCGTAGGGAATGGCTACACCTTC; CDR3aa: CASSVGNGYTF
len: 11; d_gene: NA; j_gene: TRBJ2-1; v_gene: TRBV7-6; abundance: NA; CDR3nt: TGTGCCAGCAGCTCTGGGGCTGAGCAGTTCTTC; CDR3aa: CASSSGAEQFF
len: 13; d_gene: TRBD1; j_gene: TRBJ1-2; v_gene: TRBV6-5; abundance: NA; CDR3nt: TGTGCCAGCAGTTACTTGCGGGACAGAAGCTACACCTTC; CDR3aa: CASSYLRDRSYTF
len: 18; d_gene: NA; j_gene: TRBJ2-7; v_gene: TRBV28; abundance: NA; CDR3nt: TGTGCCAGCAGTTTATCAGGCACTAGTCATAAAGACTCCTACGAGCAGTACTTC; CDR3aa: CASSLSGTSHKDSYEQYF
len: 15; d_gene: TRBD2; j_gene: TRBJ2-7; v_gene: TRBV27; abundance: NA; CDR3nt: TGTGCCAGCAGTTCCCCCGGGGGGGGGAACTACGAGCAGTACTTC; CDR3aa: CASSSPGGGNYEQYF
len: 15; d_gene: NA; j_gene: TRBJ2-3; v_gene: TRBV9; abundance: NA; CDR3nt: TGTGCCAGCAGCGCCGGGGGGACAGAGGCAGATACGCAGTATTTT; CDR3aa: CASSAGGTEADTQYF
len: 19; d_gene: TRBD1; j_gene: TRBJ1-5; v_gene: TRBV4-1; abundance: once; CDR3nt: TGCGCCAGCAGCCAAGAGGGGTCGGGACAGGTTTATAGCAATCAGCCCCAGCATTTT; CDR3aa: CASSQEGSGQVYSNQPQHF
len: 14; d_gene: NA; j_gene: TRBJ1-1; v_gene: TRBV19; abundance: NA; CDR3nt: TGTGCCAGTAGTATAGTCGCGGGGGCGGCTGAAGCTTTCTTT; CDR3aa: CASSIVAGAAEAFF
len: 14; d_gene: TRBD2; j_gene: TRBJ2-7; v_gene: TRBV15; abundance: NA; CDR3nt: TGTGCCACCAGCTCGGGACTAGCGGAATACGAGCAGTACTTC; CDR3aa: CATSSGLAEYEQYF
len: 13; d_gene: NA; j_gene: TRBJ2-5; v_gene: TRBV7-8; abundance: NA; CDR3nt: TGTGCCAGCCGCGGCAGGGGAAAAGAGACCCAGTACTTC; CDR3aa: CASRGRGKETQYF
len: 15; d_gene: TRBD1; j_gene: TRBJ2-7; v_gene: TRBV4-1; abundance: NA; CDR3nt: TGCGCCAGCAGCCCAGGGACAGGGCGGGTGTACGAGCAGTACTTC; CDR3aa: CASSPGTGRVYEQYF
len: 14; d_gene: NA; j_gene: TRBJ2-7; v_gene: TRBV13; abundance: NA; CDR3nt: TGTGCCAGCAGCTTAGGGGAGGGCCCCTACGAGCAGTACTTC; CDR3aa: CASSLGEGPYEQYF
len: 15; d_gene: TRBD2; j_gene: TRBJ2-1; v_gene: TRBV5-1; abundance: NA; CDR3nt: TGCGCCAGCAGCCTCGCTAGCGGGAGTACGAATGAGCAGTTCTTC; CDR3aa: CASSLASGSTNEQFF
len: 16; d_gene: TRBD2; j_gene: TRBJ2-7; v_gene: TRBV27; abundance: NA; CDR3nt: TGTGCCAGCAGTCAAACTAGCGGAATAAGCCCCTACGAGCAGTACTTC; CDR3aa: CASSQTSGISPYEQYF
len: 14; d_gene: NA; j_gene: TRBJ2-7; v_gene: TRBV5-4; abundance: NA; CDR3nt: TGTGCCAGCAGCCGAGAGGGTTTCGCCTACGAGCAGTACTTC; CDR3aa: CASSREGFAYEQYF
len: 15; d_gene: NA; j_gene: TRBJ2-1; v_gene: TRBV10-3; abundance: NA; CDR3nt: TGTGCCATCAGTGGTCCGTACCACTCCTACAATGAGCAGTTCTTC; CDR3aa: CAISGPYHSYNEQFF
len: 12; d_gene: NA; j_gene: TRBJ2-7; v_gene: TRBV19; abundance: NA; CDR3nt: TGTGCCAGTAGTATACAGGGTTACGAGCAGTACTTC; CDR3aa: CASSIQGYEQYF
len: 16; d_gene: TRBD2; j_gene: TRBJ2-1; v_gene: TRBV19; abundance: NA; CDR3nt: TGTGCCAGTAGTATAGTGGGACTAGCGGGTTTCAATGAGCAGTTCTTC; CDR3aa: CASSIVGLAGFNEQFF
len: 16; d_gene: NA; j_gene: TRBJ1-1; v_gene: TRBV5-6; abundance: NA; CDR3nt: TGTGCCAGCAGCTTGCCCAGAAAGAAAATGAACACTGAAGCTTTCTTT; CDR3aa: CASSLPRKKMNTEAFF
len: 14; d_gene: NA; j_gene: TRBJ2-4; v_gene: TRBV14; abundance: NA; CDR3nt: TGTGCCAGCAGCCAACTAAGTGGGGAGTACATTCAGTACTTC; CDR3aa: CASSQLSGEYIQYF
len: 15; d_gene: NA; j_gene: TRBJ2-1; v_gene: TRBV5-8; abundance: NA; CDR3nt: TGTGCCAGCAGCCCCCCTTTAACTGCTGGCGTTGAGCAGTTCTTC; CDR3aa: CASSPPLTAGVEQFF
len: 11; d_gene: NA; j_gene: TRBJ1-2; v_gene: TRBV20-1; abundance: NA; CDR3nt: TGCAGTGCAGGGGACAACTATGGCTACACCTTC; CDR3aa: CSAGDNYGYTF
len: 12; d_gene: NA; j_gene: TRBJ2-3; v_gene: TRBV7-9; abundance: NA; CDR3nt: TGTGCCAGCAGGGACCTGACAGATACGCAGTATTTT; CDR3aa: CASRDLTDTQYF
len: 16; d_gene: TRBD1; j_gene: TRBJ2-7; v_gene: TRBV2; abundance: NA; CDR3nt: TGTGCCAGCAGAGAGGGGGCGGCAGCCGTGGTGGGCGAGCAGTACTTC; CDR3aa: CASREGAAAVVGEQYF
len: 18; d_gene: TRBD2; j_gene: TRBJ2-5; v_gene: TRBV18; abundance: NA; CDR3nt: TGTGCCAGCTCACCATATGGAGGAGCGGGAGGGCCCGGAGAGACCCAGTACTTC; CDR3aa: CASSPYGGAGGPGETQYF
len: 14; d_gene: NA; j_gene: TRBJ2-7; v_gene: TRBV7-6; abundance: NA; CDR3nt: TGTGCCAGCAGCTTTGGGGACGCCTCCTACGAGCAGTACTTC; CDR3aa: CASSFGDASYEQYF
len: 14; d_gene: NA; j_gene: TRBJ2-7; v_gene: TRBV5-1; abundance: NA; CDR3nt: TGCGCCAGCAGCCCTCAGGGGCTGATCCACGAGCAGTACTTC; CDR3aa: CASSPQGLIHEQYF
len: 15; d_gene: NA; j_gene: TRBJ2-3; v_gene: TRBV9; abundance: NA; CDR3nt: TGTGCCAGCAGCGGTTGGGGGCAGAACGGGTATACGCAGTATTTT; CDR3aa: CASSGWGQNGYTQYF
len: 10; d_gene: NA; j_gene: TRBJ1-1; v_gene: TRBV20-1; abundance: NA; CDR3nt: TGCAGTGCTCGACAGCGTGAAGCTTTCTTT; CDR3aa: CSARQREAFF